Listed below are T cell receptor beta chains from one sample, sequenced in a study of CD8+ T cells in alopecia areata. The assay was immunoSEQ multiplex PCR, and TCRdb's table has in-frame clones only and misses some. The sample has some 210,000 clones, 57% seen once; the top ten hold 0.45%. The sequenced sample was CD4+ T cells sorted from blood, obtained at week 0. The source is a human donor with alopecia areata. Both conserved end residues are part of each CDR3. Fields, in order: D gene, J gene, clone size, V gene, CDR3 DNA, CDR3 protein. A D gene is named only where the DNA matches it firmly. A clone size is listed for some rows: how often the clone was seen (once, few, many), or a class if it is expanded.

NA | TRBJ2-5 | NA | TRBV7-8 | TGTGCCAGCAGCTTAAACAGCGGGTCTCATCAAGAGACCCAGTACTTC | CASSLNSGSHQETQYF
NA | TRBJ1-1 | few | TRBV14 | TGTGCCAGCAGCTTACGGACCTCGGGCACTGAAGCTTTCTTT | CASSLRTSGTEAFF
NA | TRBJ2-5 | NA | TRBV14 | TGTGCCAGCAGCCAAGGCGCGGGCGTAACCCAGTACTTC | CASSQGAGVTQYF
NA | TRBJ1-4 | NA | TRBV7-9 | TGTGCCAGCAGCGCTAGGGGATTTCCCGCTGAAAAACTGTTTTTT | CASSARGFPAEKLFF
NA | TRBJ2-7 | NA | TRBV30 | TGTGCCTGGAGCATCTCCAGTTACGAGCAGTACTTC | CAWSISSYEQYF
NA | TRBJ1-1 | few | TRBV7-6 | TGTGCCAGCAGCTTAGGGGGGGTCACTGAAGCTTTCTTT | CASSLGGVTEAFF
NA | TRBJ2-3 | NA | TRBV9 | TGTGCCAGCAGCGTGGAGGGGTCTAGCACAGATACGCAGTATTTT | CASSVEGSSTDTQYF
NA | TRBJ2-7 | NA | TRBV11-2 | TGTGCCAGCAGCCCAGGGACTCGGCAGTACTTC | CASSPGTRQYF
TRBD2 | TRBJ2-7 | few | TRBV6-1 | TGTGCCAGCAGTGAGTTGCGGGGGGTCTCCTACGAGCAGTACTTC | CASSELRGVSYEQYF
TRBD1 | TRBJ2-7 | few | TRBV29-1 | TGCAGCGTTGTTCAGCAGGGGGCATCCTACGAGCAGTACTTC | CSVVQQGASYEQYF
TRBD1 | TRBJ1-2 | NA | TRBV6-5 | TGTGCCAGCAGCCCCTCGGGGGCAGGGGGCGTTGGTTCCACCTTC | CASSPSGAGGVGSTF
TRBD2 | TRBJ2-2 | NA | TRBV15 | TGTGCCACCAGCGGTAGCGGGGGGAGGACATACGTCGGGGAGCTGTTTTTT | CATSGSGGRTYVGELFF
NA | TRBJ2-3 | NA | TRBV5-1 | TGCGCCAGCAGGGTCAGAGGAACTGGGAACACAGATACGCAGTATTTT | CASRVRGTGNTDTQYF
NA | TRBJ2-2 | few | TRBV5-1 | TGCGCCAGCAGCTTGATGGTAGCGCGCACCGGGGAGCTGTTTTTT | CASSLMVARTGELFF
NA | TRBJ2-2 | few | TRBV18 | TGTGCCAGCTCACCACTCACAGGTCCCGCCGGGGAGCTGTTTTTT | CASSPLTGPAGELFF
NA | TRBJ2-1 | NA | TRBV7-2 | TGTGCCAGCAGCTTACAGAGATACAATGAGCAGTTCTTC | CASSLQRYNEQFF
NA | TRBJ2-3 | few | TRBV29-1 | TGCAGCGTTGCCGACACTGGGGGCCCGACAGATACGCAGTATTTT | CSVADTGGPTDTQYF
TRBD1 | TRBJ2-7 | few | TRBV2 | TGTGCCAGCAGGAGAGGACAGGGACAGTACGAGCAGTACTTC | CASRRGQGQYEQYF
NA | TRBJ1-1 | once | TRBV7-8 | TGTGCCAGCAGCTTAGGTCAGGCGGGGACTGAAGCTTTCTTT | CASSLGQAGTEAFF
TRBD2 | TRBJ2-1 | NA | TRBV7-6 | TGTGCCAGCAGCTGGACTAGCGGCGGTGATGGTGAGCAGTTCTTC | CASSWTSGGDGEQFF
NA | TRBJ1-2 | NA | TRBV2 | TGTGCCAGCAGTGACTTGGGGGTCACCTATGGCTACACCTTC | CASSDLGVTYGYTF
NA | TRBJ1-1 | NA | TRBV6-5 | TGTGCCAGCAGTACCACCCCGGGGGGAGCTTTCTTT | CASSTTPGGAFF
NA | TRBJ2-1 | once | TRBV7-3 | TGTGCCAGCAGCTTAAGCACTAGCGAGCAGTTCTTC | CASSLSTSEQFF
NA | TRBJ1-1 | few | TRBV29-1 | TGCAGCGTTGATCTTGTTTGGAACACTGAAGCTTTCTTT | CSVDLVWNTEAFF
NA | TRBJ2-1 | few | TRBV11-2 | TGTGCCAGCAGCTTAGTTGTCGGGGCTAACAATGAGCAGTTCTTC | CASSLVVGANNEQFF